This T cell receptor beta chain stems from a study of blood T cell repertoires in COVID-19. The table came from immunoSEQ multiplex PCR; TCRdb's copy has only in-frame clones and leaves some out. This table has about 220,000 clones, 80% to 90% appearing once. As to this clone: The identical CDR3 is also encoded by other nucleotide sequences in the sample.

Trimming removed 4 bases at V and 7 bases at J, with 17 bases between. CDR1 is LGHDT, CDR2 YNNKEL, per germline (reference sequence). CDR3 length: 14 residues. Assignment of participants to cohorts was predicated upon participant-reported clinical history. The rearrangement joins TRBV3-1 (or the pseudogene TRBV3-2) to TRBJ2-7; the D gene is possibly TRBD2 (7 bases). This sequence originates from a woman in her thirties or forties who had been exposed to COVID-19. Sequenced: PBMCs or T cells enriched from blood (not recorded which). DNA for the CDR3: TGTGCCAGCAGCCGCGCGGGGGCCGGGGGGGAGCAGTACTTC. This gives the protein CASSRAGAGGEQYF.